Listed here is a single T cell receptor (beta chain). Generated by immunoSEQ multiplex PCR, the TCRdb table keeps only in-frame clones and is missing some. The data show approximately 190,000 clones, about four fifths seen once. The entry originates in a study of blood T cell repertoires in COVID-19. Study in general: PBMCs, B-cell-depleted T cells, or T cells provided the cDNA or gDNA that made up the material.

The material sequenced was peripheral blood. The receptor was isolated from a woman in her thirties or forties with acute or convalescent COVID-19.

Here the CDR3 reads CATRAGAEDTQYF. As DNA, the CDR3 is TGTGCCACCAGAGCGGGGGCCGAAGATACGCAGTATTTT. V gene TRBV24-1 combines with J gene TRBJ2-3; TRBD2 aligns across 8 bases. The V gene end was trimmed by 7 bases and the J gene end by 5 bases; junction bases not matched to a gene: 4. Per germline, CDR1 KGHDR and CDR2 SFDVKD. This CDR3 is built from 13 residues.